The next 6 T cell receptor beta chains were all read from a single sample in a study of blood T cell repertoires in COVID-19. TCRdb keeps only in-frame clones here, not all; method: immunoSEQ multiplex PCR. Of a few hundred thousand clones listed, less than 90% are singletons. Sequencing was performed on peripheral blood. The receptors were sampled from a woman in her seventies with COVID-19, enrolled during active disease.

The CDR3 region has the DNA TGTGCCAGCAGTTATAATCGAGGTGGTGGGCAGTACTTC. It translates to CASSYNRGGGQYF. V is TRBV6-5 and J is TRBJ2-7; D is uncertain. This CDR3 is built from 13 residues. V was shortened by 3 bases and J by 9 bases, with 15 bases between the two germline ends. CDR1 is MNHEY and CDR2 is SVGAGI in the germline V gene.

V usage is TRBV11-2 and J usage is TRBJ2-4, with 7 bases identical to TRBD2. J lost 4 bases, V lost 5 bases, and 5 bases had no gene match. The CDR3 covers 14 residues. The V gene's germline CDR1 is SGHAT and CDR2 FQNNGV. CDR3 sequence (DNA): TGTGCCAGCAGCCCCCGGGGGGAAAAAAACATTCAGTACTTC. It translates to CASSPRGEKNIQYF.

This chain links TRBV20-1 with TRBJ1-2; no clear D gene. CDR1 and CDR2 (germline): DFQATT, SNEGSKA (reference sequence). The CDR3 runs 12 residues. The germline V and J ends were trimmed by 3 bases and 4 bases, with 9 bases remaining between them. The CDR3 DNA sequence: TGCAGTGCTAGTTCTACCCTCTATGGCTACACCTTC. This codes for CSASSTLYGYTF.

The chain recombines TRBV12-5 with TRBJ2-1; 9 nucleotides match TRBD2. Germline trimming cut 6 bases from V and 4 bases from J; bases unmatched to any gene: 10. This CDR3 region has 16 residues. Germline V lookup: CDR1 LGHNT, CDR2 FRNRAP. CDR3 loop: CASGSRGAGGYNEQFF. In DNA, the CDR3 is TGTGCTAGTGGCTCCAGGGGAGCGGGGGGTTACAATGAGCAGTTCTTC. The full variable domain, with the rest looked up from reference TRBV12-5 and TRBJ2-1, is DARVTQTPRHKVTEMGQEVTMRCQPILGHNTVFWYRQTMMQGLELLAYFRNRAPLDDSGMPKDRFSAEMPDATLATLKIQPSEPRDSAVYFCASGSRGAGGYNEQFFGPGTRLTVL.

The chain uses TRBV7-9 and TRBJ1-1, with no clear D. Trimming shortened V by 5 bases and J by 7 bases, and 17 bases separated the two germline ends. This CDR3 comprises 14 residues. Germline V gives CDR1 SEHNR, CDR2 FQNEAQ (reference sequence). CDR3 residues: CASSPNRHGYEAFF. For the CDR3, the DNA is TGTGCCAGCAGCCCAAACCGACACGGTTATGAAGCTTTCTTT.

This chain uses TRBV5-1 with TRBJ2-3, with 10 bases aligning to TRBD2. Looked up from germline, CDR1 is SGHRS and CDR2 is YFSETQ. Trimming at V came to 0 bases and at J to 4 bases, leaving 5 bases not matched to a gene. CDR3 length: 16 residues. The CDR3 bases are TGCGCCAGCAGCTTGGCCATAGCGGGGGGCGCAGATACGCAGTATTTT. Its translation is CASSLAIAGGADTQYF.